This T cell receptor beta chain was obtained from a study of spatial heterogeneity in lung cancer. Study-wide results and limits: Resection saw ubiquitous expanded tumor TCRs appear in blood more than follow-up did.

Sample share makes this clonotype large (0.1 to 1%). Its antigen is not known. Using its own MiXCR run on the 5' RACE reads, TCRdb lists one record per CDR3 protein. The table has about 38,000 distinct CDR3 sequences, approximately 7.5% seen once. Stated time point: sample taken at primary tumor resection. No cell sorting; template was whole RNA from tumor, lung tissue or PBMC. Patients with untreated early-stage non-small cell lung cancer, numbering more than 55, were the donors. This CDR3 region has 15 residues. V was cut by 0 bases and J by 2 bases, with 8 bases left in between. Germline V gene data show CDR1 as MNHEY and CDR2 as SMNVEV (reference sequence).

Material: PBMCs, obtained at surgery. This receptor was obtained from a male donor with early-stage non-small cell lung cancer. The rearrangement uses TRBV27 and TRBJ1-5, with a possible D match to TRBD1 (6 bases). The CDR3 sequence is CASSLSSGGNQPQHF. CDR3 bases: TGTGCCAGCAGTTTATCATCAGGGGGCAATCAGCCCCAGCATTTT.